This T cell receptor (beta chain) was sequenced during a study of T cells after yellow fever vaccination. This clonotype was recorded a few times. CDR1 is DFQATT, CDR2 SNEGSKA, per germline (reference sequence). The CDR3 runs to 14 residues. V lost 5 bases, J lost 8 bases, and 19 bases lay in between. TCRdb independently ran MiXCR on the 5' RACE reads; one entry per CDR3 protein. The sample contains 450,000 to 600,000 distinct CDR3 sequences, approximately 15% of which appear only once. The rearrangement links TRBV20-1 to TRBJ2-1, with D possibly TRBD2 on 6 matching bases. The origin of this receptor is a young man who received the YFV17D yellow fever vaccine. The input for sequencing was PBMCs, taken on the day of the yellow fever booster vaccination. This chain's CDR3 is CSAHGTPQGDEQFF. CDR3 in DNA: TGCAGTGCTCATGGGACTCCTCAAGGCGATGAGCAGTTCTTC.